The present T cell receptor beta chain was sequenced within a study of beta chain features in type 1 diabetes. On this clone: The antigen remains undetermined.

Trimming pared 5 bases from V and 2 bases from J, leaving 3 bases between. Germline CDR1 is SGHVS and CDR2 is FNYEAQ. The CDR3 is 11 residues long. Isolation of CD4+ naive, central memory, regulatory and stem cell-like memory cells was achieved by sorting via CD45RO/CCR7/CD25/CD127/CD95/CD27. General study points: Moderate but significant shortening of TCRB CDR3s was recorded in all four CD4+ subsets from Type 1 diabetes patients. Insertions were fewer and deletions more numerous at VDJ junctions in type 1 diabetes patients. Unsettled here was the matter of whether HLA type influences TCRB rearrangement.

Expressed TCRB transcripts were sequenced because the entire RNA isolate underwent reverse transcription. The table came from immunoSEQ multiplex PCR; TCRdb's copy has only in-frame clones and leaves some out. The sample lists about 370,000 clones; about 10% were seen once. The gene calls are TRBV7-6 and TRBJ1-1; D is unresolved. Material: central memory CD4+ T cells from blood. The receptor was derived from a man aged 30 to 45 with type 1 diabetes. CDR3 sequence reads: CASSGNTEAFF. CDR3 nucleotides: TGTGCCAGCAGCGGCAACACTGAAGCTTTCTTT. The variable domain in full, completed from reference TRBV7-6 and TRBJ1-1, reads GAGVSQSPRYKVTKRGQDVALRCDPISGHVSLYWYRQALGQGPEFLTYFNYEAQQDKSGLPNDRFSAERPEGSISTLTIQRTEQRDSAMYRCASSGNTEAFFGQGTRLTVV.